What follows are 22 T cell receptor beta chains derived from one specimen sequenced in a study of cytomegalovirus exposure and HLA in healthy donors. A multiplex PCR was run with 60 Vbeta primers and 13 Jbeta primers. The method was immunoSEQ multiplex PCR; TCRdb's version includes in-frame clones alone and lacks a portion of them. The top ten clones hold about 4.3% of a sample with 130,000 to 150,000 clones, about 82% of them seen once. Sequencing input: PBMCs. The receptors were gathered from a woman between 40 and 55 years old in good health and CMV-seropositive.

This chain links TRBV29-1 with TRBJ2-7; 7 bases map to TRBD2. The CDR3 has 13 residues. Germline-derived CDR1 and CDR2 are SQVTM and ANQGSEA. Trimming cost V 4 bases and J 5 bases; bases outside gene matches: 8. CDR3 in amino acids: CSVGSGQNNEQYF. The CDR3 nucleotides are TGCAGCGTTGGTAGCGGGCAAAACAACGAGCAGTACTTC.

This chain joins TRBV5-6 and TRBJ1-5, with TRBD1 as a possible D gene (5 bases). V was cut by 4 bases and J by 3 bases, with 14 bases left in between. The CDR3 spans 15 residues. Looked up from germline, CDR1 is SGHDT and CDR2 is YYEEEE. CDR3 region: CASSLAIGDNQPQHF. The DNA of the CDR3 is TGTGCCAGCAGCCTTGCCATAGGGGACAATCAGCCCCAGCATTTT.

The CDR3 is CASSESETQYF. The CDR3 DNA reads as TGTGCCAGCAGTGAATCTGAGACCCAGTACTTC. The chain links TRBV2 to TRBJ2-5; no definite D call. The CDR3 totals 11 residues. CDR1 and CDR2 from the germline V gene are SNHLY and FYNNEI. The V gene lost 2 bases and the J gene lost 5 bases, with 3 bases spanning the gap.

This rearrangement joins TRBV19 to TRBJ2-3, with D tentatively TRBD2 (5 bases). The germline V gene has CDR1 LNHDA and CDR2 SQIVND (reference sequence). Between the trimmed V and J ends, which lost 6 bases and 4 bases, there was a span of 26 bases. There are 18 residues in the CDR3. The CDR3 nucleotides are TGTGCCAGTAGGAGGACTTTTTTTAGCCCCCGAAAGTCAGATACGCAGTATTTT. Amino acid sequence: CASRRTFFSPRKSDTQYF.

The rearrangement uses TRBV5-1 and TRBJ2-3; unclear D gene. This CDR3 region has 12 residues. Trimming shortened V by 4 bases and J by 3 bases, and 6 bases separated the two germline ends. The germline gives CDR1 SGHRS, CDR2 YFSETQ. Written as DNA, the CDR3 is TGCGCCAGCAGCCGCGGAACAGATACGCAGTATTTT. It encodes CASSRGTDTQYF. The full variable domain, its missing parts supplied by reference TRBV5-1 and TRBJ2-3, is KAGVTQTPRYLIKTRGQQVTLSCSPISGHRSVSWYQQTPGQGLQFLFEYFSETQRNKGNFPGRFSGRQFSNSRSEMNVSTLELGDSALYLCASSRGTDTQYFGPGTRLTVL.

The V call is TRBV4-3, the J call TRBJ2-3; 12 nucleotides align to TRBD2. The germline CDR1 and CDR2 sequences are LGHNA and YSLEER. This CDR3 contains 17 residues. V dropped 0 bases and J dropped 2; count of bases not matched to a gene: 3. CDR3 coding DNA: TGCGCCAGCAGCCAAGAACGGACTAGCGGGACCACAGATACGCAGTATTTT. The encoded protein is CASSQERTSGTTDTQYF.

This clone showed up just once. The rearrangement links TRBV9 to TRBJ2-5; the D gene is possibly TRBD2 (5 bases). Between the trimmed V and J ends, which lost 0 bases and 11 bases, there was a span of 20 bases. The CDR3 is made up of 15 amino acids. The germline CDR1 and CDR2 sequences are SGDLS and YYNGEE. The CDR3 DNA is TGTGCCAGCAGCGTAGGGGGAGCGAATGTACGAGAGCAGTACTTC. This sequence encodes CASSVGGANVREQYF.

Only one count was recorded for this clone. The rearrangement uses TRBV7-3 and TRBJ2-2; possibly TRBD1 for D (6 bases). V lost 4 bases and J 5 bases, leaving 14 bases between the germline ends. The CDR3 runs to 15 residues. CDR1 is SGHTA, CDR2 FQGTGA, per germline. In DNA, the CDR3 is TGTGCCAGCAGCTCACAGGGTCTGGGTACCGGGGAGCTGTTTTTT. Translation gives CASSSQGLGTGELFF.

To note about this clone: This sample includes further DNA sequences coding for the same CDR3. V gene TRBV27 combines with J gene TRBJ1-5; D not resolved. Deletions cut 3 bases from V and 1 base from J, with 4 bases between. Germline V gives CDR1 MNHEY, CDR2 SMNVEV (reference sequence). CDR3 size: 13 residues. The CDR3 is CASSFRSNQPQHF. The CDR3 coding sequence is TGTGCCAGCAGTTTTCGGAGCAATCAGCCCCAGCATTTT.

The chain combines TRBV18 with TRBJ2-3, with 8 bases matching TRBD1. V trimming: 6 bases; J trimming: 4 bases; junction bases outside the gene matches: 6. CDR3 length equals 14 residues. In germline, CDR1 is KGHSH, CDR2 LQKENI. The CDR3, as DNA: TGTGCCAGCTCCGACTCCAGGGGGCCAGATACGCAGTATTTT. Translation: CASSDSRGPDTQYF.

The gene calls are TRBV6-5 and TRBJ2-7; TRBD1 matches at 9 bases. Germline V CDR1 and CDR2: MNHEY, SVGAGI. V was clipped by 6 bases and J by 5 bases; unmatched bases: 8. This CDR3 contains 14 residues. The chain's CDR3 is CASSPGQGTNEQYF. For the CDR3, the DNA is TGTGCCAGCAGCCCGGGACAGGGAACGAACGAGCAGTACTTC.

This clone was observed at least ten times. V usage is TRBV5-1 and J usage is TRBJ2-2, with D maybe TRBD1 (5 bases). V was trimmed by 2 bases and J by 4 bases, leaving 12 bases between them. CDR1 SGHRS and CDR2 YFSETQ come from the germline V gene. The CDR3 contains 15 residues. Here the CDR3 DNA reads TGCGCCAGCAGCTTCATGGGGCCCAGCACCGGGGAGCTGTTTTTT. Its protein product is CASSFMGPSTGELFF.

The chain is built from TRBV5-4 and TRBJ2-2, with 10 bases matching TRBD1. CDR1 is SGHNT, CDR2 YYREEE, per germline (reference sequence). Unmatched junction bases numbered 5, after V lost 4 bases and J lost 5 bases. The CDR3 runs 15 residues. Here the CDR3 DNA reads TGTGCCAGCAGCCCCGGGACAGGGGCTACCGGGGAGCTGTTTTTT. Its translation is CASSPGTGATGELFF.

J is TRBJ1-6 and V is TRBV9; 8 bases are a match to TRBD1. Germline V gene data show CDR1 as SGDLS and CDR2 as YYNGEE. The length of the CDR3 is 15 residues. Unmatched junction bases numbered 6, after V lost 3 bases and J lost 7 bases. The CDR3 DNA follows: TGTGCCAGCAGCGGCCGACAGGGGAACAATTCACCCCTCCACTTT. It is translated as CASSGRQGNNSPLHF.

The chain employs TRBV7-3 and TRBJ2-7, with D perhaps TRBD1 (5 bases). The CDR3 has 14 residues. Per germline, CDR1 SGHTA and CDR2 FQGTGA. V lost 0 bases, J lost 0 bases, and 6 bases lay in between. The CDR3 bases are TGTGCCAGCAGCTTAACAGGGGACTCCTACGAGCAGTACTTC. Protein product: CASSLTGDSYEQYF.

The chain has TRBV30 and TRBJ1-1, with D possibly TRBD1 on 6 matching bases. Looked up from germline, CDR1 is GTSNPN and CDR2 is SVGIG (reference sequence). With 8 bases removed from V and 3 bases from J, the gap between germline ends came to 22 bases. This CDR3 comprises 15 residues. The CDR3 nucleotides read TGTGCCGTTTCGACCAAGGGGGGGCATCACACTGAAGCTTTCTTT. Amino acid sequence: CAVSTKGGHHTEAFF.

The chain employs TRBV7-9 and TRBJ2-7; D may be TRBD2 (6 bases). There are 17 residues in the CDR3. The germline gives CDR1 SEHNR, CDR2 FQNEAQ (reference sequence). The germline V and J ends were trimmed by 0 bases and 7 bases, with 22 bases remaining between them. The CDR3 loop is CASSLAEGTRGLGEQYF. DNA of the CDR3: TGTGCCAGCAGCTTAGCGGAGGGAACGCGGGGCCTGGGGGAGCAGTACTTC.

This rearrangement joins TRBV5-1 to TRBJ1-4, with D maybe TRBD1 (5 bases). This CDR3 has 16 residues. The V end lost 4 bases, the J end lost 1 base, and 14 bases lay between the germline ends. Germline CDR1 SGHRS, CDR2 YFSETQ. The DNA for the CDR3 is TGCGCCAGCAGCCGACGGGAGCAGGGAACTAATGAAAAACTGTTTTTT. Translated, it gives CASSRREQGTNEKLFF.

This clone has a single count. The chain links TRBV28 to TRBJ2-1; D ambiguous. The CDR3 extends over 14 amino acids. V was pared by 3 bases and J by 0 bases, with 6 bases between. Per the germline V gene, CDR1 is MDHEN and CDR2 is SYDVKM. This CDR3 is CASSFPNSYNEQFF. For the CDR3, the DNA is TGTGCCAGCAGTTTCCCCAACTCCTACAATGAGCAGTTCTTC.

This chain uses TRBV18 with TRBJ2-4, with 11 bases lining up with TRBD2. V shed 1 base, J shed 0 bases, and the junction held 8 bases outside the gene matches. The CDR3 sequence is 19 residues long. The germline CDR1 and CDR2 sequences are KGHSH and LQKENI. The CDR3 nucleotides read TGTGCCAGCTCACCACAAACTAGCGGGGGCACACTAGCCAAAAACATTCAGTACTTC. Residues: CASSPQTSGGTLAKNIQYF.

This chain connects TRBV30 to TRBJ1-5, with D hard to call. With 2 bases removed from V and 5 bases from J, the gap between germline ends came to 13 bases. The CDR3 consists of 14 residues. Germline CDR1 and CDR2: GTSNPN and SVGIG (reference sequence). The DNA of the CDR3 is TGTGCCTGGAGTCTCGGGGTAGGACATCAGCCCCAGCATTTT. It specifies CAWSLGVGHQPQHF. Using reference TRBV30 and TRBJ1-5 for the parts outside the CDR3, the full variable domain is SQTIHQWPATLVQPVGSPLSLECTVEGTSNPNLYWYRQAAGRGLQLLFYSVGIGQISSEVPQNLSASRPQDRQFILSSKKLLLSDSGFYLCAWSLGVGHQPQHFGDGTRLSIL.

In this sample, this clone turned up a few times. The rearrangement links TRBV6-1 to TRBJ2-1; D call uncertain. Deletions cut 6 bases from V and 6 bases from J, with 9 bases between. There are 12 residues in the CDR3. Germline values: CDR1 MNHNS, CDR2 SASEGT. The CDR3 region is CASREHSNEQFF. In DNA, the CDR3 is TGTGCCAGCAGAGAACACAGCAATGAGCAGTTCTTC.